Listed below are T cell receptor beta chains from one sample, sequenced in a study of tissue T cells after allogeneic stem cell transplantation. Produced via immunoSEQ multiplex PCR; TCRdb's table is partial and in-frame only. The sample includes thousands of clones, 50% to 70% of them seen just once. Sample: tissue from the jejunum, taken at autopsy. The receptors here all came from a male donor aged 60 or over with lung cancer. CDR3s leave out the opening cysteine and the closing phenylalanine or tryptophan.

v_call	j_call	cdr3_aa
TRBV9	TRBJ1-2	ASSGGRDGYT
TRBV6-5	TRBJ1-2	ASRPGGVGYGYT
TRBV14	TRBJ2-7	ASSQVRGEQY
TRBV5-1	TRBJ2-3	ASSLGGAPTDTQY
TRBV11-2	TRBJ1-6	ASQGQGNSPLH
TRBV28	TRBJ2-2	ASSPGPGELF
TRBV5-4	TRBJ2-7	ASMGGNMKQY
TRBV4-3	TRBJ2-1	ASSQDQRAVNNEQF
TRBV15	TRBJ2-4	ATSSLTNTNIQY
TRBV4-3	TRBJ2-7	ASSQSKAGGYEQY
TRBV2	TRBJ1-1	ASRGGLHVNTEAF
TRBV12-2	TRBJ2-5	ASRFPGGDRLEGGETQY
TRBV7-6	TRBJ2-7	ASSSGLAGPYEQY
TRBV7-9	TRBJ2-7	ASSLEQRAYEQY
TRBV6-5	TRBJ2-7	ASSLRTGVAYEQY
TRBV11-2	TRBJ1-1	ASSLSGNGVTEAF
TRBV6-5	TRBJ1-6	ASSWGNRAPLH
TRBV7-2	TRBJ2-7	ASSQDQTGYEQY
TRBV3-1/TRBV3-2	TRBJ1-1	ASSPGQYNMNTEAF
TRBV5-1	TRBJ1-2	ASSAQVGQGNGYT